The TCR beta chain under discussion was sequenced for a study of shared clonotypes between healthy human individuals. Regarding the study as a whole: Depth was large, yet rarefaction showed that sorted-subset sequencing was incomplete.

Repertoires were generated with immunoSEQ multiplex PCR, while TCRdb's copy carries only in-frame clones and drops some. This table holds under 600,000 clones, more than 95% found once. Trimming removed 0 bases from V and 0 bases from J, with 9 bases in between. This CDR3 spans 16 amino acids. Germline V gene lookup returns CDR1 MDHEN and CDR2 SYDVKM. A note on this clone: Its antigen is unidentified.

V and J are TRBV28 and TRBJ2-1; D unclear. The sequencing sample was made of naive CD4+ T cells sorted from blood. Indicated subset: CD45RA+ positively selected. This clonotype was sampled from a woman in her twenties or thirties in good health. In nucleotides, the CDR3 is TGTGCCAGCAGTTTATGGGCCGGCAGCTCCTACAATGAGCAGTTCTTC. This gives the protein CASSLWAGSSYNEQFF.